The 23 T cell receptor beta chains below were found in one sample sequenced in a study of CD8 T cells in ankylosing spondylitis. TCRdb used MiXCR to reprocess the 5' RACE reads, holding one entry per CDR3 protein. This table has some 140,000 distinct CDR3 sequences, 7.3% appearing once. The sequenced sample consisted of blood, either unsorted or a sorted T cell fraction (not recorded which). These receptors originate from a female donor with ankylosing spondylitis or in good health (not recorded which).

This clonotype was seen ten or more times. The rearrangement uses TRBV4-1 and TRBJ1-2; TRBD1 aligns across 9 bases. V lost 4 bases, J lost 5 bases, and 8 bases stayed unmatched. Germline V gives CDR1 MGHRA, CDR2 YSYEKL. The CDR3 consists of 15 residues. The CDR3 DNA reads TGCGCCAGCAGCCCTCGGGGGACAGGGCCTTATGGCTACACCTTC. Translation: CASSPRGTGPYGYTF.

Ten or more counts support this clonotype. The V gene is TRBV29-1, the J gene TRBJ2-7, with unresolved D. The V end was cut by 4 bases, the J end by 0 bases, with 13 bases between. CDR3 length: 14 amino acids. CDR1 is SQVTM, CDR2 ANQGSEA, per germline. The CDR3 protein is CSVGKTSLSYEQYF. The CDR3 nucleotides read TGCAGCGTTGGGAAGACTTCCCTCTCCTACGAGCAGTACTTC.

This clonotype was seen at least ten times. The gene calls are TRBV7-2 and TRBJ2-5, with a possible D match to TRBD2 (6 bases). With 2 bases removed from V and 3 bases from J, the gap between germline ends came to 7 bases. CDR1 is SGHTA, CDR2 FQGNSA, per germline. The CDR3 spans 13 residues. Here the CDR3 DNA reads TGTGCCAGCAGCTTACGGGGGAAAGAGACCCAGTACTTC. It translates to CASSLRGKETQYF.

At least ten counts were recorded for this clonotype. The chain has TRBV20-1 and TRBJ1-6; weak D call: TRBD1 (5 bases). The CDR3 loop spans 14 amino acids. Germline V gene lookup returns CDR1 DFQATT and CDR2 SNEGSKA (reference sequence). The CDR3 loop reads CSRPGPQGNSPLHF. CDR3 DNA sequence: TGCAGCCGCCCCGGTCCTCAGGGTAATTCACCCCTCCACTTT.

This clonotype was detected a few times. This chain joins TRBV7-9 and TRBJ1-4; D possibly corresponds to TRBD1 (6 bases). CDR1 and CDR2 from the germline V gene are SEHNR and FQNEAQ (reference sequence). The CDR3 is 17 amino acids. Trimming took off 7 bases at V and 8 bases at J, with 26 bases between the two ends. CDR3 loop: CASNPYNPGQVGEKLFF. As DNA, the CDR3 is TGTGCCAGCAACCCTTATAACCCGGGACAAGTGGGCGAAAAACTGTTTTTT.

The V gene is TRBV7-2, the J gene TRBJ2-1, with D maybe TRBD1 (6 bases). Germline loops: CDR1 SGHTA, CDR2 FQGNSA. V lost 4 bases to trimming and J lost 3 bases, with 13 bases between them. The CDR3 covers 15 residues. CDR3 loop: CASSSMDSFYNEQFF. The DNA of the CDR3 is TGTGCCAGCAGCTCTATGGACAGCTTCTACAATGAGCAGTTCTTC.

This clonotype has a count of ten or more. The V gene is TRBV12-3 or TRBV12-4, the J gene TRBJ2-2; no reliable D call. This CDR3 is 12 amino acids long. V dropped 1 base and J dropped 8 bases, with 5 bases sitting between them. The DNA of the CDR3 is TGTGCCAGCAGTTTAGGGGATGGGGAGCTGTTTTTT. Its protein product is CASSLGDGELFF.

This clonotype has ten or more counts. This chain joins TRBV2 and TRBJ1-1; 7 nucleotides line up with TRBD1. From germline, CDR1 is SNHLY and CDR2 FYNNEI. Trimming took 6 bases from V and 4 from J; bases not matched to a gene: 8. The CDR3 length is 14 residues. CDR3 amino acids: CASRPRQGVTEAFF. Here the CDR3 DNA reads TGTGCCAGCAGACCCAGACAGGGTGTCACTGAAGCTTTCTTT.

This clonotype has at least ten counts. This chain connects TRBV3-1 to TRBJ2-1; 7 bases agree with TRBD1. The V gene end was trimmed by 6 bases and the J gene end by 2 bases; junction bases not matched to a gene: 10. Germline CDR1 and CDR2: LGHDT and YNNKEL (reference sequence). The CDR3 has 16 residues. DNA of the CDR3: TGTGCCAGCAGTCGATTGGGGCAGGGGGCCTACAATGAGCAGTTCTTC. Translating gives CASSRLGQGAYNEQFF.

This clonotype came up many times. This rearrangement joins TRBV7-2 to TRBJ2-7; TRBD1 agrees at 7 bases. The V segment lost 4 bases and the J segment 3 bases; nucleotides outside the gene matches: 3. Germline V gene lookup returns CDR1 SGHTA and CDR2 FQGNSA. This CDR3 is 13 amino acids long. Written as DNA, the CDR3 is TGTGCCAGCAGCTCATACAGGGGCTACGAGCAGTACTTC. Protein: CASSSYRGYEQYF.

At least ten counts were recorded for this clonotype. The chain employs TRBV12-3 or TRBV12-4 and TRBJ2-2; D is ambiguous. This CDR3 has 12 amino acids. With 5 bases removed from V and 8 bases from J, the gap between germline ends came to 9 bases. CDR3 protein: CASSPDEGELFF. The CDR3 DNA is TGTGCCAGCAGTCCAGACGAGGGGGAGCTGTTTTTT.

V gene TRBV2 combines with J gene TRBJ2-1, with 7 bases lining up with TRBD1. The CDR3 extends over 16 amino acids. Germline V gene lookup returns CDR1 SNHLY and CDR2 FYNNEI. Unmatched junction bases numbered 3, after V lost 1 base and J lost 0 bases. The DNA of the CDR3 is TGTGCCAGCAGTGAAGGGGACAGCAGCTCCTACAATGAGCAGTTCTTC. Translating gives CASSEGDSSSYNEQFF.

This clonotype was recorded at least ten times. The chain uses TRBV20-1 and TRBJ1-2, with D possibly matching TRBD1 (5 bases). CDR1 and CDR2 from the germline V gene are DFQATT and SNEGSKA (reference sequence). This CDR3 region has 16 residues. The V and J ends lost 5 bases and 0 bases respectively, with 19 bases between them. The CDR3 DNA reads TGCAGTGCTCCTCCTGGGGGTTCCTATTCTAACTATGGCTACACCTTC. Protein: CSAPPGGSYSNYGYTF.

This clonotype was seen at least ten times. This chain connects TRBV12-3 or TRBV12-4 to TRBJ2-2, with D possibly TRBD1 on 5 matching bases. The CDR3 consists of 14 residues. The V end lost 1 base, the J end lost 6 bases, and 9 bases lay between the germline ends. The CDR3 DNA sequence: TGTGCCAGCAGTTTAGGGACACAAGCCGGGGAGCTGTTTTTT. Residues: CASSLGTQAGELFF.

This clonotype was picked up a small number of times. The J gene is TRBJ2-2, the V gene TRBV7-2; D uncertain. Germline V gives CDR1 SGHTA, CDR2 FQGNSA. This CDR3 is built from 14 residues. V was shortened by 3 bases and J by 6 bases, with 11 bases between the two germline ends. CDR3 residues: CASSFKASSGELFF. The CDR3 region has the DNA TGTGCCAGCAGCTTTAAAGCTTCCTCCGGGGAGCTGTTTTTT.

This chain joins TRBV19 and TRBJ2-6; no reliable D call. The germline V gene has CDR1 LNHDA and CDR2 SQIVND (reference sequence). V was trimmed by 5 bases and J by 0 bases, leaving 8 bases between them. The CDR3 loop spans 15 amino acids. In DNA, the CDR3 is TGTGCCAGTAGTGTGATCAGCTCTGGGGCCAACGTCCTGACTTTC. It codes for CASSVISSGANVLTF.

This clonotype was picked up many times. This chain connects TRBV4-3 to TRBJ2-2, with D tentatively TRBD1 (7 bases). The CDR3 has 15 amino acids. The germline V and J ends were trimmed by 3 bases and 5 bases, with 13 bases remaining between them. Germline V gene lookup returns CDR1 LGHNA and CDR2 YSLEER. The CDR3: CASSQAAGGTGELFF. The CDR3 nucleotides read TGCGCCAGCAGCCAGGCTGCAGGGGGGACCGGGGAGCTGTTTTTT.

Ten or more counts support this clonotype. The rearrangement uses TRBV12-3 or TRBV12-4 and TRBJ1-1; no reliable D call. V was cut by 5 bases and J by 0 bases, with 7 bases left in between. This CDR3 region has 13 residues. The CDR3 DNA follows: TGTGCCAGCAGTAGACACATGAACACTGAAGCTTTCTTT. It yields the protein CASSRHMNTEAFF.

In this sample, this clonotype turned up many times. This sequence joins TRBV12-3 or TRBV12-4 and TRBJ2-3; 10 bases map to TRBD2. V was clipped by 7 bases and J by 5 bases; unmatched bases: 9. CDR3 length equals 15 residues. The CDR3 nucleotides are TGTGCCAGCACAGGGGCTAGCGGGGGAGGAGATACGCAGTATTTT. It yields the protein CASTGASGGGDTQYF.

Ten or more counts support this clonotype. The V and J genes are TRBV28 and TRBJ2-5; TRBD1 agrees at 8 bases. CDR3 size: 14 residues. Germline lookup yields CDR1 MDHEN and CDR2 SYDVKM. With V trimmed by 4 bases and J by 3 bases, 4 bases remained unmatched. CDR3 in DNA: TGTGCCAGCAGTTCCCAGGACAGGGAAGAGACCCAGTACTTC. Translation gives CASSSQDREETQYF.

V is TRBV12-3 or TRBV12-4 and J is TRBJ1-5; TRBD1 is a possible D gene (6 bases). Trimming left V 5 bases short and J 4 bases short, with 18 bases between. This CDR3 contains 16 residues. This CDR3 is CASSPLVGGANQPQHF. The CDR3 DNA reads as TGTGCCAGCAGTCCACTAGTTGGGGGGGCGAATCAGCCCCAGCATTTT.

The CDR3 DNA reads TGTGCCAGCTCACCACCGAGGGGCCAAGAGACCCAGTACTTC. Its protein is CASSPPRGQETQYF. The rearrangement joins TRBV18 to TRBJ2-5; D could derive from TRBD1 or TRBD2 (5 bases each). The CDR3 runs to 14 residues. V was cut by 0 bases and J by 1 base, with 6 bases left in between. Germline V gives CDR1 KGHSH, CDR2 LQKENI. The entire variable domain, with the rest obtained from reference TRBV18 and TRBJ2-5, is as follows: NAGVMQNPRHLVRRRGQEARLRCSPMKGHSHVYWYRQLPEEGLKFMVYLQKENIIDESGMPKERFSAEFPKEGPSILRIQQVVRGDSAAYFCASSPPRGQETQYFGPGTRLLVL.

Ten or more counts support this clonotype. V usage is TRBV5-1 and J usage is TRBJ1-1; 9 positions agree with TRBD1. The CDR3 extends over 16 amino acids. CDR1 and CDR2 (germline): SGHRS, YFSETQ. V was pared by 3 bases and J by 3 bases, with 9 bases of the junction left unmatched. The CDR3 sequence is CASSSGTGRLDTEAFF. The CDR3 DNA reads TGCGCCAGCAGCTCCGGGACAGGGCGATTGGACACTGAAGCTTTCTTT.